This TCR beta chain was identified in a study of EBV T-cell therapy then PD-1 blockade in nasopharyngeal carcinoma. Profiled with immunoSEQ multiplex PCR; TCRdb holds only in-frame clones, not every one. Of 20,000 or so clones in the sample, around 80% are singletons; the top ten hold roughly 32%. As for this clone: The antigen is not known.

Time point indicated: 266 days after commencement of treatment, after nivolumab therapy. Treatment reported: AdE1-LMPpoly-expanded autologous EBV-specific T-cell therapy followed by anti-PD-1 nivolumab. This CDR3 region has 16 residues. Germline CDR1 and CDR2: MNHEY and SMNVEV (reference sequence). V was shortened by 6 bases and J by 5 bases, with 21 bases between the two germline ends. This receptor was taken from a man aged 35-49 years with nasopharyngeal carcinoma. Sequencing was performed on CD8+ T cells from blood, taken around day 250 from a patient whose treatment included autologous EBV-specific T cells and nivolumab. This sequence joins TRBV27 and TRBJ2-3, with D possibly matching TRBD1 (6 bases). The CDR3 reads CASSSRLERGQDTQYF. CDR3 sequence (DNA): TGTGCCAGCAGCTCCCGCCTTGAGAGGGGACAAGATACGCAGTATTTT.